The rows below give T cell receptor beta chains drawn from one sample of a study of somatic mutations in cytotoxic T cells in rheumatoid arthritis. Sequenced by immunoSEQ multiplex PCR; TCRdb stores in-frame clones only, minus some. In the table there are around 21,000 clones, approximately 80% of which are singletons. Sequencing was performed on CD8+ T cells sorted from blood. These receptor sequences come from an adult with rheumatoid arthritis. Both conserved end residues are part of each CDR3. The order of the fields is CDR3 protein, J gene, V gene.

CDR3 protein: CASSLVLGQGLNYGYTF
J gene: TRBJ1-2
V gene: TRBV7-6

CDR3 protein: CASSLGQQYEQYF
J gene: TRBJ2-7
V gene: TRBV5-1

CDR3 protein: CASSLLADEQYF
J gene: TRBJ2-7
V gene: TRBV7-9

CDR3 protein: CASSQEPLTSGSDDTQYF
J gene: TRBJ2-3
V gene: TRBV4-1

CDR3 protein: CASSQDINTLSYNEQFF
J gene: TRBJ2-1
V gene: TRBV4-1

CDR3 protein: CASSRVGSMYNEQFF
J gene: TRBJ2-1
V gene: TRBV7-9

CDR3 protein: CASGPRTGGFHEQYF
J gene: TRBJ2-7
V gene: TRBV12-5

CDR3 protein: CATSSQGRGGRSHEQYF
J gene: TRBJ2-7
V gene: TRBV15

CDR3 protein: CASSPSTRGLKAFF
J gene: TRBJ1-1
V gene: TRBV4-3

CDR3 protein: CASSYSGVSSYNEQFF
J gene: TRBJ2-1
V gene: TRBV6-5

CDR3 protein: CASSLTGQAGYTF
J gene: TRBJ1-2
V gene: TRBV6-6

CDR3 protein: CASSQEPGSWYGYTF
J gene: TRBJ1-2
V gene: TRBV4-1

CDR3 protein: CASSDRGHTEAFF
J gene: TRBJ1-1
V gene: TRBV2

CDR3 protein: CASSYDRGRQPQHF
J gene: TRBJ1-5
V gene: TRBV28

CDR3 protein: CASSLGREQFF
J gene: TRBJ2-1
V gene: TRBV7-9

CDR3 protein: CASSPGLAGGPQFF
J gene: TRBJ2-1
V gene: TRBV4-1

CDR3 protein: CASSLGSGTLLDEQFF
J gene: TRBJ2-1
V gene: TRBV5-1

CDR3 protein: CASSQDGSGPDTQYF
J gene: TRBJ2-3
V gene: TRBV4-3

CDR3 protein: CASSQSNRDGTNYGYTF
J gene: TRBJ1-2
V gene: TRBV4-1

CDR3 protein: CASTSTSYNEQFF
J gene: TRBJ2-1
V gene: TRBV2

CDR3 protein: CAISGGLAEHRETDTQYF
J gene: TRBJ2-3
V gene: TRBV10-3

CDR3 protein: CAISKGGAETEAFF
J gene: TRBJ1-1
V gene: TRBV10-3

CDR3 protein: CASSWGTAQETQYF
J gene: TRBJ2-5
V gene: TRBV7-2

CDR3 protein: CASSEQGTSGKAVDTQYF
J gene: TRBJ2-3
V gene: TRBV10-2

CDR3 protein: CASSPTGTYGYTF
J gene: TRBJ1-2
V gene: TRBV6-5

CDR3 protein: CASTLGQERGYTF
J gene: TRBJ1-2
V gene: TRBV5-4

CDR3 protein: CASSEDYQPYNEQFF
J gene: TRBJ2-1
V gene: TRBV6-1

CDR3 protein: CASPPKTQYF
J gene: TRBJ2-5
V gene: TRBV12-1

CDR3 protein: CASRYDRDTNYGYTF
J gene: TRBJ1-2
V gene: TRBV5-8

CDR3 protein: CAISRQSRAGEAFF
J gene: TRBJ1-1
V gene: TRBV10-3

CDR3 protein: CASSRGTGTLSTDTQYF
J gene: TRBJ2-3
V gene: TRBV5-1

CDR3 protein: CASSLLSGQGSDTQYF
J gene: TRBJ2-3
V gene: TRBV5-5

CDR3 protein: CASSRGGEGGFRNTIYF
J gene: TRBJ1-3
V gene: TRBV4-2

CDR3 protein: CASSTTASGPYNEQFF
J gene: TRBJ2-1
V gene: TRBV27

CDR3 protein: CASSLTGNMNTEAFF
J gene: TRBJ1-1
V gene: TRBV7-3

CDR3 protein: CASSLAAGGTEAFF
J gene: TRBJ1-1
V gene: TRBV5-6

CDR3 protein: CASSQRDFRPYQETQYF
J gene: TRBJ2-5
V gene: TRBV4-1

CDR3 protein: CASSLGTGGQETQYF
J gene: TRBJ2-5
V gene: TRBV7-9

CDR3 protein: CAISDRTSGGRQETQYF
J gene: TRBJ2-5
V gene: TRBV10-3

CDR3 protein: CASSTAGVLNEQYF
J gene: TRBJ2-7
V gene: TRBV13

CDR3 protein: CASSATGAGNTIYF
J gene: TRBJ1-3
V gene: TRBV5-6

CDR3 protein: CASSLGQSTTDTQYF
J gene: TRBJ2-3
V gene: TRBV5-1

CDR3 protein: CASSDRGPGYEQYF
J gene: TRBJ2-7
V gene: TRBV11-2

CDR3 protein: CASSVGGSSGNTIYF
J gene: TRBJ1-3
V gene: TRBV9

CDR3 protein: CASSEGRSHRTSGTVEQYF
J gene: TRBJ2-7
V gene: TRBV6-1

CDR3 protein: CASSEPDGENTGELFF
J gene: TRBJ2-2
V gene: TRBV6-1

CDR3 protein: CASSQEGQGQRQYF
J gene: TRBJ2-7
V gene: TRBV14

CDR3 protein: CASSLGITYEQYF
J gene: TRBJ2-7
V gene: TRBV7-6

CDR3 protein: CASSLGEDSGNTIYF
J gene: TRBJ1-3
V gene: TRBV5-4

CDR3 protein: CASSAGGRAGGNEQFF
J gene: TRBJ2-1
V gene: TRBV6-1

CDR3 protein: CASSVSGRTYGYTF
J gene: TRBJ1-2
V gene: TRBV9

CDR3 protein: CAWSPGDTQYF
J gene: TRBJ2-3
V gene: TRBV30

CDR3 protein: CASSPDSNRPYEQYF
J gene: TRBJ2-7
V gene: TRBV5-8

CDR3 protein: CASSLGAGVAKNIQYF
J gene: TRBJ2-4
V gene: TRBV11-1

CDR3 protein: CASQRFGANVLTF
J gene: TRBJ2-6
V gene: TRBV19

CDR3 protein: CASSQGRGDEYEKLFF
J gene: TRBJ1-4
V gene: TRBV4-1

CDR3 protein: CASSTGVYSGNTIYF
J gene: TRBJ1-3
V gene: TRBV9

CDR3 protein: CASSPWGYEQYF
J gene: TRBJ2-7
V gene: TRBV7-2